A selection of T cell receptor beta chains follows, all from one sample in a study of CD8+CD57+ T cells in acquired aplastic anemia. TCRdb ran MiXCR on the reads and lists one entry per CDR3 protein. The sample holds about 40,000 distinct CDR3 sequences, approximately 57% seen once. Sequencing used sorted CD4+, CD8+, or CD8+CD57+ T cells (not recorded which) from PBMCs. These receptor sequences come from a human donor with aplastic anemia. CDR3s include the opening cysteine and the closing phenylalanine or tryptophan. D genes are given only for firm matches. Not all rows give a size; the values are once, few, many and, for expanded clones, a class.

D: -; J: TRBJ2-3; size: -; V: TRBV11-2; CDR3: CASSLNLRQITDTQYF; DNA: TGTGCCAGCAGCTTAAATCTAAGGCAGATCACAGATACGCAGTATTTT
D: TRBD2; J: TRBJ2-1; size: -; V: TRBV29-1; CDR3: CSVEAGSSGGGEQFF; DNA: TGCAGCGTTGAAGCAGGGTCCAGCGGGGGAGGAGAGCAGTTCTTC
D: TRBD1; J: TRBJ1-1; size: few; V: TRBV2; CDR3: CASSNRGMTEAFF; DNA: TGTGCCAGCAGTAACAGGGGTATGACTGAAGCTTTCTTT
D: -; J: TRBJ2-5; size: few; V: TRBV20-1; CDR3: CSANWLLTTTPQETQYF; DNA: TGCAGTGCTAACTGGCTGCTGACGACTACCCCACAAGAGACCCAGTACTTC
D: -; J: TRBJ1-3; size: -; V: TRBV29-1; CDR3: CSVDAGNTIYF; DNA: TGCAGCGTTGATGCTGGAAACACCATATATTTT
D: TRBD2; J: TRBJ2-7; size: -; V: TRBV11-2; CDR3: CASYSPVGGSYEQYF; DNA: TGTGCCAGCTACTCACCGGTGGGAGGGTCCTACGAGCAGTACTTC
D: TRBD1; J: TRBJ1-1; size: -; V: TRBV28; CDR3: CASTWRTGVNTEALF; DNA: TGTGCCAGCACCTGGAGGACAGGGGTCAACACTGAAGCTCTCTTT
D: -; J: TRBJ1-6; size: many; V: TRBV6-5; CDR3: CASSYGPEEAPLHF; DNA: TGTGCCAGCAGTTACGGCCCCGAGGAGGCACCCCTCCACTTT
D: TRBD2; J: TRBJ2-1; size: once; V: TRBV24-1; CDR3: CATSDPGLAGNYNEQFF; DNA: TGTGCCACCAGTGATCCGGGACTAGCCGGAAACTACAATGAGCAGTTCTTC
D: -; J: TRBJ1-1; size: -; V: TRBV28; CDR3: CASSLFPGMNTEAFF; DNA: TGTGCCAGCAGTTTATTTCCGGGGATGAACACTGAAGCTTTCTTT
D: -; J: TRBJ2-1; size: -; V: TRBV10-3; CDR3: CAISEVQGESDEQFF; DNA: TGTGCCATCAGTGAAGTTCAGGGAGAATCGGATGAGCAGTTCTTC
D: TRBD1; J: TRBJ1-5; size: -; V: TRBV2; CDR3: CASQQGDRNQPQHF; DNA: TGTGCCAGCCAGCAGGGGGATCGCAATCAGCCCCAGCATTTT
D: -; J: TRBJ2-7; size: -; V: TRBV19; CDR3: CASRGLLDYEQYF; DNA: TGTGCCAGTAGAGGACTACTCGACTACGAGCAGTACTTC
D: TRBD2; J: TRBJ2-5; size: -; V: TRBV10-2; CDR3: CASSDPSGGGQEAQYF; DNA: TGCGCCAGCAGTGACCCTAGCGGGGGGGGCCAAGAGGCCCAGTACTTC
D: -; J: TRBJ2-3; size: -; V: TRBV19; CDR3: CASSPQVAHTQYF; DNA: TGTGCCAGTAGTCCCCAGGTTGCCCATACGCAGTATTTT
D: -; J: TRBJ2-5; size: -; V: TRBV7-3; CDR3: CASSLRGAGIETQYF; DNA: TGTGCCAGCAGCTTACGGGGGGCAGGCATAGAGACCCAGTACTTC
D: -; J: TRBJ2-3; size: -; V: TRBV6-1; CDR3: CASSTEGRGLTDTQYF; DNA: TGTGCCAGCAGTACGGAAGGCAGGGGACTCACAGATACGCAGTATTTT
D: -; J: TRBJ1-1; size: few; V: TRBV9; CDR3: CASSVQGVTNTEAFF; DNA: TGTGCCAGCAGCGTACAGGGCGTGACGAACACTGAAGCTTTCTTT
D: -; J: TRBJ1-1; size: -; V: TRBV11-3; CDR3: CASSLGGQVTEAFF; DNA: TGTGCCAGCAGCTTAGGGGGGCAAGTCACTGAAGCTTTCTTT
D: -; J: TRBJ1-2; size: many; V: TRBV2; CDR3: CASSAGGRDGYTF; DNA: TGTGCCAGCAGTGCGGGGGGCCGGGATGGCTACACCTTC
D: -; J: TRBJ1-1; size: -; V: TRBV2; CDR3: CASSEIGSGRRLNTEAFF; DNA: TGTGCCAGCAGTGAAATCGGATCGGGGAGGCGATTAAACACTGAAGCTTTCTTT
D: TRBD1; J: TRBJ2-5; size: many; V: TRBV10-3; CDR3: CAISDPRGQAQETQYF; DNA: TGTGCCATCAGTGACCCAAGGGGACAGGCTCAAGAGACCCAGTACTTC
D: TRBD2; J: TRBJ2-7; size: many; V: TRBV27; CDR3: CASKGLASYEQYF; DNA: TGTGCCAGCAAAGGACTAGCTTCCTACGAGCAGTACTTC
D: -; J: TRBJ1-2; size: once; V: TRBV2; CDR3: CAIPGLNYGYTF; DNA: TGTGCCATCCCGGGCCTTAACTATGGCTACACCTTC
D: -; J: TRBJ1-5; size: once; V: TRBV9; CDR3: CASSPGPYQPQHF; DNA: TGTGCCAGCAGCCCAGGGCCGTATCAGCCCCAGCATTTT